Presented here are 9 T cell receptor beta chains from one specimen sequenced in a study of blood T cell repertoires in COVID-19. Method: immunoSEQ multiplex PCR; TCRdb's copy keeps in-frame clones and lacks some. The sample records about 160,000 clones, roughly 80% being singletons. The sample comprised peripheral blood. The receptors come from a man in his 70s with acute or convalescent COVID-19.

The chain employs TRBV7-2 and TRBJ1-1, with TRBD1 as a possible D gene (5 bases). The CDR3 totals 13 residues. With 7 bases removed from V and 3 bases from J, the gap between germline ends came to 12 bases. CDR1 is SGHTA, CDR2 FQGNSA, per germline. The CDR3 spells CASIRRGDTEAFF. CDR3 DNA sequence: TGTGCCAGCATCCGGAGGGGAGACACTGAAGCTTTCTTT.

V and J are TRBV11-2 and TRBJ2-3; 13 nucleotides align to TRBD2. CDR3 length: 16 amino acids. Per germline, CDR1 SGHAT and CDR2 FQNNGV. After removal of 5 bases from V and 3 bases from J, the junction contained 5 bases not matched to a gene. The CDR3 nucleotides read TGTGCCAGCAGCACCTTGACTAGCGGGGGGACAGATACGCAGTATTTT. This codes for CASSTLTSGGTDTQYF.

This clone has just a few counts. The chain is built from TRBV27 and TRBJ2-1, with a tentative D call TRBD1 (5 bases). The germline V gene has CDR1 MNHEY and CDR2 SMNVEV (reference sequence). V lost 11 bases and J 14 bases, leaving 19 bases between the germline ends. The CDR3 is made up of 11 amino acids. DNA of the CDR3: TGTGCCGCCCGACAAAGGGGTAGGGAGTTCTTC. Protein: CAARQRGREFF.

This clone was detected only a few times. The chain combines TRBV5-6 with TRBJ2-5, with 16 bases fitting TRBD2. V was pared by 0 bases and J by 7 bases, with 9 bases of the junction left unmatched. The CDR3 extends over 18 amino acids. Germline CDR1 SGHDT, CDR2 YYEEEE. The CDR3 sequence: CASSLAGTSGRVGGTQYF. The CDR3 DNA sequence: TGTGCCAGCAGCTTGGCCGGGACTAGCGGGAGGGTAGGCGGGACCCAGTACTTC.

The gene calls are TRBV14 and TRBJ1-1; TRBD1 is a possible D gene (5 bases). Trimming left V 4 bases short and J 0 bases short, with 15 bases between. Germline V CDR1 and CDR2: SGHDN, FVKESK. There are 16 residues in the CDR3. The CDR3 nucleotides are TGTGCCAGCAGCCGGGGATTAGACAGATTGAACACTGAAGCTTTCTTT. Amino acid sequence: CASSRGLDRLNTEAFF.

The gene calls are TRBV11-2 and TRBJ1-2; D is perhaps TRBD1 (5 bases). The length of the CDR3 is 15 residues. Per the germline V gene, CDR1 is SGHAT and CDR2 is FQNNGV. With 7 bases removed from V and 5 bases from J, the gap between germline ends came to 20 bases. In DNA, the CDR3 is TGTGCCAGCACCGTACAGGCATATGAAGTTTATGGCTACACCTTC. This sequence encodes CASTVQAYEVYGYTF.

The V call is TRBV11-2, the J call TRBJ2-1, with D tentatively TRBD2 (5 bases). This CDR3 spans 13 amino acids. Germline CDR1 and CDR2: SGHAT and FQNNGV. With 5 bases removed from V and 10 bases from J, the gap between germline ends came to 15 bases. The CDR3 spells CASSPTSGLEQFF. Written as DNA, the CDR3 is TGTGCCAGCAGCCCTACCAGCGGATTAGAGCAGTTCTTC.

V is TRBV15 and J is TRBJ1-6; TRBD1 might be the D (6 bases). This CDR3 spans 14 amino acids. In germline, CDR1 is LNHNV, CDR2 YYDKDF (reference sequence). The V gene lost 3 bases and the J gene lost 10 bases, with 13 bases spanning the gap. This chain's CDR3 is CATSRGGRGSPLHF. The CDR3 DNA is TGTGCCACCAGCAGGGGCGGCAGGGGATCACCCCTCCACTTT.

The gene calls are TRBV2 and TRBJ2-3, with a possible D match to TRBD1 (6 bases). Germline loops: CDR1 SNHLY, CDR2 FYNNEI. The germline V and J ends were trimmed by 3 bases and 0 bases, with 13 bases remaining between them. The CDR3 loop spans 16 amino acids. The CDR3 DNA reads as TGTGCCAGCAGTGATTGGGGGCTGGCGAGCACAGATACGCAGTATTTT. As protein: CASSDWGLASTDTQYF. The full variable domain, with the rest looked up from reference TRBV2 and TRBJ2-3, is EPEVTQTPSHQVTQMGQEVILRCVPISNHLYFYWYRQILGQKVEFLVSFYNNEISEKSEIFDDQFSVERPDGSNFTLKIRSTKLEDSAMYFCASSDWGLASTDTQYFGPGTRLTVL.